The rows below give T cell receptor beta chains drawn from one sample of a study of blood T cells in healthy people across ages. One entry per CDR3 protein results from TCRdb running MiXCR on the 5' RACE reads. Altogether about 1.1 million distinct CDR3 sequences are present, more than 30% being singletons, with the ten largest covering around 13%. The sample taken for sequencing was blood. These receptors all come from a man between 18 and 35 years old in good health. CDR3s include the opening cysteine and the closing phenylalanine or tryptophan. A D gene is named only where the DNA matches it firmly. Clone size appears in some rows only: once, few, many, or a class for an expanded clone.

TRBV7-2	NA	TRBJ2-1	many	12	CASSLDFNEQFF	TGTGCCAGCAGCTTAGATTTCAATGAGCAGTTCTTC
TRBV3-1	NA	TRBJ2-1	NA	14	CASSNRAQDYEQFF	TGTGCCAGCAGCAACCGGGCCCAGGACTATGAGCAGTTCTTC
TRBV4-1	TRBD1	TRBJ1-2	few	13	CASSLMTGPGYTF	TGCGCCAGCAGCCTTATGACAGGGCCTGGCTACACCTTC
TRBV12-3/TRBV12-4	NA	TRBJ2-1	NA	14	CASSLALGRSEQFF	TGTGCCAGCAGTTTAGCGCTGGGGCGATCCGAGCAGTTCTTC
TRBV5-1	NA	TRBJ2-3	few	16	CASSLGQLRMTDTQYF	TGCGCCAGCAGCTTGGGGCAACTGAGGATGACAGATACGCAGTATTTT
TRBV11-2	NA	TRBJ2-3	many	12	CASSPSRDTQYF	TGTGCCAGCAGCCCGAGTCGGGATACGCAGTATTTT
TRBV6-5	TRBD2	TRBJ2-1	few	15	CASRQLAGSYNEQFF	TGTGCCAGCAGACAACTAGCGGGGTCCTACAATGAGCAGTTCTTC
TRBV19	TRBD1	TRBJ2-7	NA	15	CASSTRQGAAYEQYF	TGTGCCAGTAGTACTCGACAGGGGGCGGCCTACGAGCAGTACTTC
TRBV7-2	NA	TRBJ1-4	NA	17	CASSLRAWQALNEKLFF	TGTGCCAGCAGCTTACGGGCCTGGCAGGCGCTTAATGAAAAACTGTTTTTT
TRBV20-1	NA	TRBJ1-1	NA	13	CSASEGSNTEAFF	TGCAGTGCTAGTGAAGGGTCGAACACTGAAGCTTTCTTT
TRBV29-1	NA	TRBJ2-1	few	13	CSVEEGRDNEQFF	TGCAGCGTTGAAGAAGGGAGAGACAATGAGCAGTTCTTC
TRBV9	NA	TRBJ1-2	NA	15	CASSVAAGEGYGYTF	TGTGCCAGCAGCGTAGCTGCAGGGGAGGGGTATGGCTACACCTTC
TRBV28	NA	TRBJ1-2	few	14	CASSPPGHDYGYTF	TGTGCCAGCAGCCCCCCCGGACACGATTATGGCTACACCTTC
TRBV29-1	NA	TRBJ2-3	NA	13	CSVRGARTDTQYF	TGCAGCGTTCGGGGGGCCCGCACAGATACGCAGTATTTT
TRBV5-1	NA	TRBJ2-3	few	17	CASSPEPFPGGTDTQYF	TGCGCCAGCAGCCCCGAACCCTTTCCGGGGGGCACAGATACGCAGTATTTT
TRBV12-3/TRBV12-4	NA	TRBJ2-7	NA	16	CASSLTGMALYNEQYF	TGTGCCAGCAGTTTAACGGGGATGGCTCTCTACAATGAGCAGTACTTC
TRBV7-9	TRBD1	TRBJ1-4	NA	14	CASSFGTADEKLFF	TGTGCCAGCAGCTTCGGGACAGCTGATGAAAAACTGTTTTTT
TRBV20-1	TRBD1	TRBJ1-5	NA	17	CSAKTGTGLYSNQPQHF	TGCAGTGCAAAGACAGGGACCGGGCTTTATAGCAATCAGCCCCAGCATTTT
TRBV6-2/TRBV6-3	NA	TRBJ2-1	NA	14	CASSYRGRPGEQFF	TGTGCCAGCAGTTACCGGGGCCGCCCGGGTGAGCAGTTCTTC
TRBV4-2	NA	TRBJ2-3	few	18	CASSQALRSSTGTDTQYF	TGTGCCAGCAGCCAAGCCCTGAGGTCTTCAACGGGCACAGATACGCAGTATTTT
TRBV7-9	NA	TRBJ2-1	NA	14	CASSSRSEYNEQFF	TGTGCCAGCAGCTCCCGGTCAGAGTACAATGAGCAGTTCTTC
TRBV2	TRBD1	TRBJ1-2	NA	15	CASSALFNRGHGYTF	TGTGCCAGCAGTGCTCTTTTTAACAGGGGTCATGGCTACACCTTC
TRBV12-3/TRBV12-4	NA	TRBJ2-3	NA	15	CASRLLGASTDTQYF	TGTGCCAGCAGATTGCTGGGGGCGAGCACAGATACGCAGTATTTT
TRBV12-3/TRBV12-4	NA	TRBJ1-2	few	14	CASRDGTADYGYTF	TGTGCCAGCAGGGACGGGACCGCGGACTATGGCTACACCTTC
TRBV21-1	NA	TRBJ1-2	NA	14	CASTRTSESYGYTF	TGTGCCAGCACCAGGACCTCAGAGAGCTATGGCTACACCTTC
TRBV7-9	NA	TRBJ2-3	NA	16	CASSSNFRDSTDTQYF	TGTGCCAGCAGCTCAAATTTCCGGGACAGCACAGATACGCAGTATTTT
TRBV29-1	NA	TRBJ2-1	few	15	CSVEVATSSYNEQFF	TGCAGCGTTGAAGTTGCCACGAGCTCCTACAATGAGCAGTTCTTC
TRBV20-1	NA	TRBJ2-7	NA	14	CSASSLTGSYEQYF	TGCAGTGCTAGCTCACTGACAGGTTCCTACGAGCAGTACTTC
TRBV20-1	NA	TRBJ2-7	few	14	CSARDARGSYEQYF	TGCAGTGCTAGAGATGCGCGGGGTTCCTACGAGCAGTACTTC
TRBV9	NA	TRBJ2-3	few	14	CASSPRPSVDTQYF	TGTGCCAGCAGCCCCCGGCCTAGCGTAGATACGCAGTATTTT
TRBV20-1	NA	TRBJ2-1	few	14	CSARAGGQGNEQFF	TGCAGTGCTAGAGCCGGCGGGCAGGGGAATGAGCAGTTCTTC
TRBV3-1	TRBD1	TRBJ1-5	NA	22	CASSQVPDEDRGPCRCNQPQHF	TGTGCCAGCAGCCAAGTACCGGACGAGGACAGGGGGCCATGTAGATGCAACCAGCCCCAGCATTTT
TRBV20-1	TRBD1	TRBJ2-7	NA	15	CSARSGQSSYNEQYF	TGCAGTGCTAGATCGGGACAGTCCTCCTACAATGAGCAGTACTTC
TRBV6-2/TRBV6-3	NA	TRBJ2-7	NA	11	CASTWDYEQYF	TGTGCCAGTACTTGGGACTACGAGCAGTACTTC
TRBV14	TRBD1	TRBJ2-7	NA	15	CASSPGGLSSYEQYF	TGTGCCAGCAGCCCAGGGGGCCTCAGCTCCTACGAGCAGTACTTC
TRBV20-1	NA	TRBJ1-2	many	10	CSASFNGYTF	TGCAGTGCTTCCTTCAATGGCTACACCTTC